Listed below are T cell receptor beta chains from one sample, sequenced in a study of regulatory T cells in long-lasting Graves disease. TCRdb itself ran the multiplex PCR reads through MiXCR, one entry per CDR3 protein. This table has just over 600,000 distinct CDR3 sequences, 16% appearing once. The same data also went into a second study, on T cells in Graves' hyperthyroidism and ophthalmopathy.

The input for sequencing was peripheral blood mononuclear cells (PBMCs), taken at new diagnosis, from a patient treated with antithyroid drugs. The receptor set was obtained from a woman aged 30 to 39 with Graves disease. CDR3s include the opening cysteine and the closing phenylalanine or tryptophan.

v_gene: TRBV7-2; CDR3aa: CASSAVAGSSYEQYF
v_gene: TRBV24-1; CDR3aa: CATSDSTWGDRGQFF
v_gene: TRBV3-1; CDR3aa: CASSQGPNSNQPQHF
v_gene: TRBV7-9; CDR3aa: CASSSTATKETQYF
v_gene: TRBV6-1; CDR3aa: CASSPWDGNYEQYF
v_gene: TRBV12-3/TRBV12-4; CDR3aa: CASSFEGVHQPQHF
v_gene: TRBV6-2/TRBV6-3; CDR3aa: CASMRAKSSYNEQFF
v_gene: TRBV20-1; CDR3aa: CSATTSGSWGGEQFF
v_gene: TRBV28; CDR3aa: CASGLASPSTDTQYF
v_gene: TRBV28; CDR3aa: CASSGIRRDTQYF
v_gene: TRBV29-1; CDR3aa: CSAQQSTGELFF
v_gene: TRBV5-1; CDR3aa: CASSGAGTRSDTQYF
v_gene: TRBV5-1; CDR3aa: CASSPGGRVPYEQYF
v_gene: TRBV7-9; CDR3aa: CASSLGGGRAPETQYF
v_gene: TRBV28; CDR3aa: CASSSTVSSGANVLTF
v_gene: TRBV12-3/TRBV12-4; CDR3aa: CASSFSSYGELFF
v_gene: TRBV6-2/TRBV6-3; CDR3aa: CASSEAGSSREQYF
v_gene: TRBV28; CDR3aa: CASRGQGANEQFF
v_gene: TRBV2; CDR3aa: CASSDDRGVPREQYF
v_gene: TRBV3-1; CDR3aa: CASSPRGERYGYTF
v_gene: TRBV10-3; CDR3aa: CAISRTADYSGNTIYF
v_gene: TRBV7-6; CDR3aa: CASSPLGQSHEQYF
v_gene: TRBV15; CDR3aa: CATSGRLATTGELFF
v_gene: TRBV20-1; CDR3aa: CSARYSSGQKGLGYTF
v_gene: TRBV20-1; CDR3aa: CSARAPKGATSYEQYF
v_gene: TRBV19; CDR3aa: CASSIDGGLMNTEAFF
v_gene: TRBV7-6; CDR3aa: CASSSPGSGELFF
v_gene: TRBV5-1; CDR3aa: CASSLVSELMNTEAFF
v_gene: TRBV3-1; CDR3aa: CASSQFPGQGLVFF
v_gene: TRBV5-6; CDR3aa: CASSLREGAKLFF
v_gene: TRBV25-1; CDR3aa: CASSDPRGRSPYEQYF
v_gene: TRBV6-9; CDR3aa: CASSYYSGGHYGHTF
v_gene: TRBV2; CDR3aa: CASTWTTTPQETQYF
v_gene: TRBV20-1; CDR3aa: CSAPPILSGSDSYNEQFF
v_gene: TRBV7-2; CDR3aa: CASSLKASGTSSYEQYF
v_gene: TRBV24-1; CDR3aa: CATSDLDPSGRAYEQFF
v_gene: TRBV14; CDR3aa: CASSQVQGLGEQFF
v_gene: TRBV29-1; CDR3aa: CSVEVESNQPQHF
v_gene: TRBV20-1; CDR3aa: CSAIDSGIEKLFF
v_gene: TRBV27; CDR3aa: CASSLSAGTGATGELFF
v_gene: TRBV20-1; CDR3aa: CSASPLAGGRDTDTQYF
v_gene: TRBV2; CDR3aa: CASRAGYVRPSRTSQSSYNEQFF
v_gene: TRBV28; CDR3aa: CATNLGSGPGEFF
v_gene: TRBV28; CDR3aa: CASRPAGPATYEQYF
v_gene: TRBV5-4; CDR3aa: CASSPSGKIDEQFF
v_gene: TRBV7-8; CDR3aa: CASSSRLADYEQYF
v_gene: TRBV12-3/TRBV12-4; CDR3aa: CASSPGQWVYGYTF
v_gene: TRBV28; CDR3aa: CASSFRETPEQYF
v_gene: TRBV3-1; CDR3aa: CASSQDLKGAGNTIYF
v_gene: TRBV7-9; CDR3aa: CASSLARGIDTQYF
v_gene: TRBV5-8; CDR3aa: CASSFPAEAFF
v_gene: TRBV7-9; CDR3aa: CASSLPGHQPQHF
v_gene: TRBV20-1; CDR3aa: CSAMDGSSYEQYF
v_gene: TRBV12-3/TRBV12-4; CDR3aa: CASSSLDREGEKLFF
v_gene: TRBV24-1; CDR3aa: CATSNTGDPYYGYTF